The next 10 T cell receptor beta chains were all read from a single sample in a study of low-dose radiotherapy and immunotherapy resistance in tumors. Indicated time point: after trial treatment. The treatment is: LDRT plus nivolumab, ipilimumab, low-dose cyclophosphamide and aspirin (RACIN trial). First-strand cDNA used TRAV- and TRBV-specific primers, covering alpha and beta chains. TCRs were put through approximately 20 PCR cycles of amplification with Phusion. A constant-region primer and the V-primer adapter served as the primer pair. One entry per CDR3 protein, called by TCRdb with MiXCR from the reads. This sample yields tens of thousands of distinct CDR3 sequences, of which 20% to 25% are seen a single time; about 13% belongs to the top ten. The sequencing used PBMCs, collected after low-dose radiotherapy plus immunotherapy. Receptor source: a female donor with ovarian cancer.

This clonotype was detected ten times or more. The chain carries TRBV12-3 or TRBV12-4 and TRBJ2-7; D uncertain. The CDR3 contains 11 residues. V was pared by 6 bases and J by 3 bases, with 6 bases between. DNA of the CDR3: TGTGCCAGCAGGTCTGGCTACGAGCAGTACTTC. It is translated as CASRSGYEQYF.

At least ten counts were recorded for this clonotype. This chain links TRBV5-1 with TRBJ2-7; 9 bases line up with TRBD1. This CDR3 has 14 residues. Germline CDR1 SGHRS, CDR2 YFSETQ. V was clipped by 4 bases and J by 2 bases; unmatched bases: 4. CDR3 DNA: TGCGCCAGCAGCGAAGACAGGGGGACCTACGAGCAGTACTTC. It specifies CASSEDRGTYEQYF.

This clonotype was observed many times. The CDR3 nucleotides are TGTGCCAGTGCCGGGACGCGGGGAGAACAGTACTTC. The encoded protein is CASAGTRGEQYF. This rearrangement joins TRBV19 to TRBJ2-7; weak D call: TRBD2 (6 bases). Trimming left V 8 bases short and J 10 bases short, with 18 bases between. This CDR3 is built from 12 residues. Germline CDR1 reads LNHDA; CDR2 reads SQIVND (reference sequence).

The table lists this clonotype with many counts. The CDR3 region is CASSLVGGGTNEKLFF. Written as DNA, the CDR3 is TGCGCCAGCAGCTTGGTCGGGGGTGGTACTAATGAAAAACTGTTTTTT. The V call is TRBV5-1, the J call TRBJ1-4; possible D gene TRBD1, 5 bases. This CDR3 region has 16 residues. V was cut by 0 bases and J by 2 bases, with 11 bases left in between. CDR1 SGHRS and CDR2 YFSETQ come from the germline V gene.

The table lists this clonotype with many counts. The genes are TRBV4-3 and TRBJ2-2; D call uncertain. Between the trimmed V and J ends, which lost 3 bases and 7 bases, there was a span of 15 bases. The CDR3 runs to 15 residues. In germline, CDR1 is LGHNA, CDR2 YSLEER. As DNA, the CDR3 is TGCGCCAGCAGCCAGGATTCGTCTAGAGGCGGGGAGCTGTTTTTT. It specifies CASSQDSSRGGELFF.

In this sample, this clonotype turned up many times. This chain joins TRBV20-1 and TRBJ2-3; perhaps TRBD2 as D (5 bases). The CDR3 has 15 residues. V lost 5 bases and J 3 bases, leaving 18 bases between the germline ends. Germline assignment: CDR1 DFQATT and CDR2 SNEGSKA (reference sequence). CDR3 nucleotide sequence: TGCAGTGCTCCCCATCCGAGGGCAAGTACAGATACGCAGTATTTT. Protein: CSAPHPRASTDTQYF.

This clonotype was observed once. The chain links TRBV5-1 to TRBJ2-1; TRBD2 is a possible D gene (5 bases). The germline V gene encodes CDR1 SGHRS and CDR2 YFSETQ. Trimming pared 0 bases from V and 4 bases from J, leaving 11 bases between. The CDR3 has 15 amino acids. CDR3 region: CASSLAASSYNEQFF. The CDR3 nucleotides are TGCGCCAGCAGCTTGGCGGCTAGCAGTTACAATGAGCAGTTCTTC.

This clonotype appeared a few times. The rearrangement joins TRBV20-1 to TRBJ2-7, with D maybe TRBD2 (5 bases). Germline-derived CDR1 and CDR2 are DFQATT and SNEGSKA (reference sequence). The V end was cut by 6 bases, the J end by 0 bases, with 15 bases between. CDR3 size: 14 residues. The CDR3 region is CSAPGSGSSYEQYF. CDR3 nucleotides: TGCAGTGCGCCTGGCAGCGGTAGCTCCTACGAGCAGTACTTC.

This clonotype showed up many times. This chain connects TRBV6-2 or TRBV6-3 to TRBJ2-1, with 10 bases fitting TRBD2. V was pared by 5 bases and J by 4 bases, with 8 bases of the junction left unmatched. This CDR3 region has 16 residues. The germline V gene has CDR1 MNHEY and CDR2 SVGEGT. CDR3 sequence: CASSVASGGTYNEQFF. The CDR3 coding sequence is TGTGCCAGCAGTGTGGCTAGCGGGGGCACTTACAATGAGCAGTTCTTC.

Ten or more counts support this clonotype. The J gene is TRBJ2-7, the V gene TRBV10-3, with 7 bases that match TRBD1. This CDR3 region has 15 residues. In germline, CDR1 is ENHRY, CDR2 SYGVKD. V shed 7 bases, J shed 5 bases, and the junction held 14 bases outside the gene matches. The CDR3 sequence is CAITRDSGERNEQYF. The CDR3 DNA reads as TGTGCCATCACCCGGGACAGCGGAGAAAGGAACGAGCAGTACTTC.